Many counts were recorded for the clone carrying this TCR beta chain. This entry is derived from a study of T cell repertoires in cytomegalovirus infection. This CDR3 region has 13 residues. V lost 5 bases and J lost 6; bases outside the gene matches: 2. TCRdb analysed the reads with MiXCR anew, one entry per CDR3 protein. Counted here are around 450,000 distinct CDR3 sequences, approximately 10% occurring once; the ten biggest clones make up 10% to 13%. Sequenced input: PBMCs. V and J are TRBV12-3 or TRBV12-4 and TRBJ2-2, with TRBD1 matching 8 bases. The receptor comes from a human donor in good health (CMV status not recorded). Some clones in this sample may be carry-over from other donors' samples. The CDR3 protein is CASSRQGPGELFF. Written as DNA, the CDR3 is TGTGCCAGCAGTAGACAGGGGCCCGGGGAGCTGTTTTTT.